Shown below are 3 T cell receptor beta chains from a single sample sequenced in a study of T-cell memory formation after mild COVID-19. TCRdb reprocessed the 5' RACE reads via MiXCR and lists one record per CDR3 protein. The sample shows about 120,000 distinct CDR3 sequences, about a fifth of them seen only once. Material: PBMCs or a T cell subset sorted from them (not recorded which). Receptors originate from a man between 18 and 29 years old who had mild COVID-19 (a few samples of this study predate the infection). Cell type and time point are not known.

This clonotype was seen a few times. The rearrangement joins TRBV20-1 to TRBJ2-1; tentatively, D is TRBD1 (6 bases). Trimming removed 0 bases at V and 1 base at J, with 13 bases between. Germline-derived CDR1 and CDR2 are DFQATT and SNEGSKA (reference sequence). The length of the CDR3 is 16 residues. The CDR3: CSARDQGWPSYNEQFF. The CDR3 DNA reads as TGCAGTGCTAGAGATCAGGGGTGGCCGTCCTACAATGAGCAGTTCTTC.

This clonotype was seen only a few times. V gene TRBV7-8 combines with J gene TRBJ2-1; no clear D gene. Trimming shortened V by 1 base and J by 7 bases, and 8 bases separated the two germline ends. The CDR3 contains 13 residues. CDR1 is SGHVS, CDR2 FQNEAQ, per germline. CDR3 coding DNA: TGTGCCAGCAGCTTAGTTATGGCGAATGAGCAGTTCTTC. Translated: CASSLVMANEQFF.

This clonotype was found once. The chain combines TRBV7-7 with TRBJ2-3; D is tentatively TRBD1 or TRBD2 (5 bases each). The germline V gene encodes CDR1 SSHAT and CDR2 FNYEAQ (reference sequence). This CDR3 region has 16 residues. The chain's CDR3 is CSSSLGAGKSTDTQYF. CDR3 in DNA: TGTTCTAGCAGCTTAGGGGCAGGGAAGAGCACAGATACGCAGTATTTT.